Listed below are T cell receptor beta chains from one sample, sequenced in a study of blood T cell repertoires in COVID-19. Assay: immunoSEQ multiplex PCR; the TCRdb copy retains only in-frame clones and omits some. The data hold 490,000 or so clones, with approximately 91% observed a single time. The specimen sequenced was PBMCs or T cells enriched from blood (not recorded which). These receptors were taken from a woman aged 60-75 years who had recovered from COVID-19. Each CDR3 is given with its conserved first and last residue. The D gene is left open where the match is weak. Clone sizes are given selectively: once, few, many, or a class where the clone is expanded.

D gene: TRBD2
V gene: TRBV5-6
clone size: .
J gene: TRBJ2-1
CDR3 protein: CASSLVGAGGLNEQFF
CDR3 DNA: TGTGCCAGCAGCTTGGTAGGAGCGGGGGGTCTTAATGAGCAGTTCTTC

D gene: TRBD1
V gene: TRBV27
clone size: .
J gene: TRBJ1-1
CDR3 protein: CASSSQDRGNTEAFF
CDR3 DNA: TGTGCCAGCAGTAGCCAGGACAGGGGAAACACTGAAGCTTTCTTT

D gene: .
V gene: TRBV6-5
clone size: .
J gene: TRBJ1-2
CDR3 protein: CASTNTGGVRGYTF
CDR3 DNA: TGTGCCAGCACAAACACGGGGGGGGTTCGCGGCTACACCTTC

D gene: TRBD2
V gene: TRBV5-4
clone size: .
J gene: TRBJ2-1
CDR3 protein: CASSSGLAGGNYYNEQFF
CDR3 DNA: TGTGCCAGCAGCTCGGGACTAGCGGGGGGGAATTATTACAATGAGCAGTTCTTC

D gene: .
V gene: TRBV7-2
clone size: .
J gene: TRBJ1-3
CDR3 protein: CASSLARSGNTIYF
CDR3 DNA: TGTGCCAGCAGCTTAGCTCGCTCTGGAAACACCATATATTTT

D gene: TRBD2
V gene: TRBV9
clone size: .
J gene: TRBJ2-5
CDR3 protein: CASSLGLAGAWFQETQYF
CDR3 DNA: TGTGCCAGCAGCCTGGGACTAGCGGGGGCCTGGTTCCAAGAGACCCAGTACTTC

D gene: .
V gene: TRBV19
clone size: .
J gene: TRBJ1-5
CDR3 protein: CASSTTGYNQPQHF
CDR3 DNA: TGTGCCAGTAGTACCACAGGATACAATCAGCCCCAGCATTTT

D gene: TRBD2
V gene: TRBV11-3
clone size: .
J gene: TRBJ2-2
CDR3 protein: CASSLGTSGGFAGELFF
CDR3 DNA: TGTGCCAGCAGCCTCGGGACTAGCGGGGGTTTTGCCGGGGAGCTGTTTTTT

D gene: .
V gene: TRBV2
clone size: once
J gene: TRBJ1-1
CDR3 protein: CASREDPGLNTEAFF
CDR3 DNA: TGTGCCAGCAGGGAAGATCCAGGGTTGAACACTGAAGCTTTCTTT

D gene: TRBD2
V gene: TRBV4-2
clone size: .
J gene: TRBJ2-3
CDR3 protein: CASSLRGTYTDTQYF
CDR3 DNA: TGTGCCAGCAGCCTGCGGGGGACTTACACAGATACGCAGTATTTT

D gene: TRBD2
V gene: TRBV23-1
clone size: .
J gene: TRBJ2-1
CDR3 protein: CATNPSTSRGGTGVGNEQFF
CDR3 DNA: TGCGCCACCAATCCATCAACATCGCGGGGGGGCACTGGGGTTGGGAATGAGCAGTTCTTC

D gene: TRBD1
V gene: TRBV2
clone size: .
J gene: TRBJ1-4
CDR3 protein: CASSYRDSSTNEKLFF
CDR3 DNA: TGTGCCAGCAGTTACCGGGACAGCTCAACTAATGAAAAACTGTTTTTT

D gene: TRBD1
V gene: TRBV19
clone size: .
J gene: TRBJ2-2
CDR3 protein: CASSSGQGGTGELFF
CDR3 DNA: TGTGCCAGTAGTTCTGGACAGGGGGGAACCGGGGAGCTGTTTTTT

D gene: TRBD1
V gene: TRBV5-1
clone size: .
J gene: TRBJ2-3
CDR3 protein: CASSLGQGGGTDTQYF
CDR3 DNA: TGCGCCAGCAGCCTTGGACAGGGTGGAGGCACAGATACGCAGTATTTT

D gene: .
V gene: TRBV2
clone size: .
J gene: TRBJ1-5
CDR3 protein: CASTGSPSQPQHF
CDR3 DNA: TGTGCCAGCACGGGATCACCCTCTCAGCCCCAGCATTTT

D gene: .
V gene: TRBV19
clone size: .
J gene: TRBJ2-2
CDR3 protein: CASSIALAANTGELFF
CDR3 DNA: TGTGCCAGTAGTATAGCCTTGGCGGCTAACACCGGGGAGCTGTTTTTT

D gene: .
V gene: TRBV9
clone size: .
J gene: TRBJ2-2
CDR3 protein: CASSEGTRNTGELFF
CDR3 DNA: TGTGCCAGCAGCGAAGGGACAAGGAACACCGGGGAGCTGTTTTTT

D gene: TRBD2
V gene: TRBV24-1
clone size: .
J gene: TRBJ2-2
CDR3 protein: CATRGLATGELFF
CDR3 DNA: TGTGCCACCAGGGGACTAGCCACCGGGGAGCTGTTTTTT

D gene: .
V gene: TRBV7-6
clone size: many
J gene: TRBJ1-3
CDR3 protein: CASSLAAGPTSGNTIYF
CDR3 DNA: TGTGCCAGCAGCTTAGCGGCGGGCCCGACCTCTGGAAACACCATATATTTT

D gene: TRBD1
V gene: TRBV6-5
clone size: .
J gene: TRBJ1-6
CDR3 protein: CASSYPDRGESPLHF
CDR3 DNA: TGTGCCAGCAGTTACCCCGACAGGGGAGAATCACCCCTCCACTTT

D gene: TRBD2
V gene: TRBV9
clone size: .
J gene: TRBJ2-3
CDR3 protein: CASSAQPGLAPDTQYF
CDR3 DNA: TGTGCCAGCAGCGCACAACCGGGACTAGCGCCAGATACGCAGTATTTT

D gene: TRBD2
V gene: TRBV5-1
clone size: .
J gene: TRBJ2-1
CDR3 protein: CASSYTSGGSGEQFF
CDR3 DNA: TGCGCCAGCAGCTACACTAGCGGGGGGTCGGGTGAGCAGTTCTTC

D gene: .
V gene: TRBV7-9
clone size: .
J gene: TRBJ2-1
CDR3 protein: CASTGHTYNEQFF
CDR3 DNA: TGTGCCAGCACTGGACACACCTACAATGAGCAGTTCTTC

D gene: TRBD1
V gene: TRBV11-3
clone size: .
J gene: TRBJ2-2
CDR3 protein: CASSTGQVANTGELFF
CDR3 DNA: TGTGCCAGCTCCACGGGACAGGTCGCGAACACCGGGGAGCTGTTTTTT

D gene: TRBD1
V gene: TRBV18
clone size: .
J gene: TRBJ1-2
CDR3 protein: CASSPQQGIVNGYTF
CDR3 DNA: TGTGCCAGCTCACCACAACAGGGGATTGTGAATGGCTACACCTTC

D gene: .
V gene: TRBV5-1
clone size: .
J gene: TRBJ1-1
CDR3 protein: CASSPRWLGNTEAFF
CDR3 DNA: TGCGCCAGCAGCCCGCGGTGGCTCGGGAACACTGAAGCTTTCTTT

D gene: .
V gene: TRBV30
clone size: .
J gene: TRBJ1-1
CDR3 protein: CAWAPRRANTEAFF
CDR3 DNA: TGTGCCTGGGCCCCACGGCGGGCGAACACTGAAGCTTTCTTT

D gene: .
V gene: TRBV19
clone size: .
J gene: TRBJ2-2
CDR3 protein: CASSMGRSLTNTGELFF
CDR3 DNA: TGTGCCAGTAGTATGGGGCGGTCTTTAACGAACACCGGGGAGCTGTTTTTT

D gene: TRBD1
V gene: TRBV9
clone size: once
J gene: TRBJ2-7
CDR3 protein: CASSVTGGPYEQYF
CDR3 DNA: TGTGCCAGCAGCGTGACAGGGGGGCCCTACGAGCAGTACTTC

D gene: .
V gene: TRBV19
clone size: .
J gene: TRBJ2-3
CDR3 protein: CASRLSASTDTQYF
CDR3 DNA: TGTGCCAGTAGGCTTAGCGCCTCCACAGATACGCAGTATTTT

D gene: .
V gene: TRBV29-1
clone size: .
J gene: TRBJ1-2
CDR3 protein: CSVEHGGRGYTF
CDR3 DNA: TGCAGCGTTGAACATGGAGGGAGAGGCTACACCTTC

D gene: TRBD2
V gene: TRBV11-3
clone size: .
J gene: TRBJ2-3
CDR3 protein: CASSFRGLAGGGSTDTQYF
CDR3 DNA: TGTGCCAGCAGCTTCCGTGGACTAGCGGGGGGGGGTAGCACAGATACGCAGTATTTT

D gene: .
V gene: TRBV7-8
clone size: .
J gene: TRBJ2-7
CDR3 protein: CASSPRALRNHEQYF
CDR3 DNA: TGTGCCAGCAGCCCGCGGGCCTTAAGGAACCACGAGCAGTACTTC

D gene: .
V gene: TRBV2
clone size: .
J gene: TRBJ2-5
CDR3 protein: CASTQGRETQYF
CDR3 DNA: TGTGCCAGCACCCAGGGTCGGGAGACCCAGTACTTC

D gene: .
V gene: TRBV7-9
clone size: .
J gene: TRBJ1-1
CDR3 protein: CASSLDRFTEAFF
CDR3 DNA: TGTGCCAGCAGCTTAGACAGGTTCACTGAAGCTTTCTTT

D gene: TRBD2
V gene: TRBV10-3
clone size: .
J gene: TRBJ2-2
CDR3 protein: CAITSGREDTGELFF
CDR3 DNA: TGTGCCATCACTTCGGGACGGGAGGACACCGGGGAGCTGTTTTTT